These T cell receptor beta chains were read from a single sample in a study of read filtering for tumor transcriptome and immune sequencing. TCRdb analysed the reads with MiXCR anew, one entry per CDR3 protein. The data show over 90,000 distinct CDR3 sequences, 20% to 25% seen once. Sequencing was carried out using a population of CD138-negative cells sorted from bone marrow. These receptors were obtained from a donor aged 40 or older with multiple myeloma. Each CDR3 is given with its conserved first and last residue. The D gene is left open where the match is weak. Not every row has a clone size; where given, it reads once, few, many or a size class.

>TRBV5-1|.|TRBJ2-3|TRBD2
TGCGCCAGCAGCACGACTAGCGGGAGCACAGATACGCAGTATTTT
CASSTTSGSTDTQYF
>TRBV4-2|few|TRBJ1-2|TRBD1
TGTGCCAGCAGTCAGGACAGGAATAACAACTATGGCTACACCTTC
CASSQDRNNNYGYTF
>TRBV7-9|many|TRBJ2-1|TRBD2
TGTGCCAGCAGAAGGGAGCGGGGGGGCCGAAATGAGCAGTTCTTC
CASRRERGGRNEQFF
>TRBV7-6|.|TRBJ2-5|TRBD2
TGTGCCAGCACCATAGCGGGGGGGCCAGGGGAGACCCAGTACTTC
CASTIAGGPGETQYF
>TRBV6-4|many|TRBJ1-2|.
TGTGCCAGCAGTCCCACCGGGGCCTCCGTTTATGGCTACACCTTC
CASSPTGASVYGYTF
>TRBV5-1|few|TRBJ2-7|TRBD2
TGCGCCGGCAGCTTGGGCGGGGGGAGCTCCTACGAGCAGTACTTC
CAGSLGGGSSYEQYF
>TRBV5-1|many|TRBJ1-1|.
TGCGCCAGCAGCTTGGAATTGCTGAGGACGGACACTGAAGCTTTCTTT
CASSLELLRTDTEAFF
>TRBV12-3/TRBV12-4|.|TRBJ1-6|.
TGTGCCAGCATCCTAGGGGACGGTTCACCCCTCCACTTT
CASILGDGSPLHF
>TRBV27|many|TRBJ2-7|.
TGTGCCAGCAGTTTAAACGGGGGACCCTCCTACGAGCAGTACTTC
CASSLNGGPSYEQYF
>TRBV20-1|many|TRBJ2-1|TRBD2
TGCAGTGCTAGAGATAGGAGCGGGAGCTACAATGAGCAGTTCTTC
CSARDRSGSYNEQFF
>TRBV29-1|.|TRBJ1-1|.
TGCAGCGTAAAAGGGATGGGCACTGAAGCTTTCTTT
CSVKGMGTEAFF
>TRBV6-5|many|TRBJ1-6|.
TGTGCCAGCAGTTACTCGCCAGGGAGTAATTCACCCCTCCACTTT
CASSYSPGSNSPLHF
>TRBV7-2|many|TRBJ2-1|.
TGTGCCAGCAGGGACTACCTAGGTAGCGAGCAGTTCTTC
CASRDYLGSEQFF
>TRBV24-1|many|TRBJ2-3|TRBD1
TGTGCCACCAATGACAGGGGAATGGATACGCAGTATTTT
CATNDRGMDTQYF
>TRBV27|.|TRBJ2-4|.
TGTGCCAGCAGTCTTAACTTACCGGGATTTGGAGGAAACATTCAGTACTTC
CASSLNLPGFGGNIQYF
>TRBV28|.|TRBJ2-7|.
TGCGCCAGCAGCCCTTCGGTAAACAATGAGCAGTACTTC
CASSPSVNNEQYF
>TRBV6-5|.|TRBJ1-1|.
TGTGCCATATCCACCCCCAACAAAGGGAGGACTGAAGCTTTCTTT
CAISTPNKGRTEAFF
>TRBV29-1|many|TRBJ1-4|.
TGCAGCGCCGAAGTCTCAACTAATGAAAAACTGTTTTTT
CSAEVSTNEKLFF
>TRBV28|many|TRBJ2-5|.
TGTGCCAGCAGTTTACCTGGGGGGGCAAGAGAGACCCAGTACTTC
CASSLPGGARETQYF
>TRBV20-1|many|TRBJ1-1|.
TGCAGTGCTAGAGCAGGAATCGCTGAAGCTTTCTTT
CSARAGIAEAFF
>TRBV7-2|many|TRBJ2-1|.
TGTGCCAGCAGACGGGCAGGAGGGCACAATGAGCAGTTCTTC
CASRRAGGHNEQFF
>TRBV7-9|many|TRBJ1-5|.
TGTGCCAGCAGCTTAGATTCGGGGGGAAATCAGCCCCAGCATTTT
CASSLDSGGNQPQHF
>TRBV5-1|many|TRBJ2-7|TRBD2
TGCGCCAGCAGCTTGGGCCTAGCGGGGGACTACGAGCAGTACTTC
CASSLGLAGDYEQYF
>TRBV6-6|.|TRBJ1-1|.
TGTGCCGGCAGTTACTCGAACCGGGATGCTGAAGCTTTCTTT
CAGSYSNRDAEAFF
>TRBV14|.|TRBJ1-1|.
TGTCCCAGCGGCCGGGCAGCAAACACTGAAGCTTTCTTT
CPSGRAANTEAFF
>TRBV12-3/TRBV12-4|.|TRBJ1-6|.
TGTGCCAGCAGTTACCGAGAATCACCCCCCCACTTT
CASSYRESPPHF
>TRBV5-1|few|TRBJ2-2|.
TGCGCCAGCAGCTTGGCTGGGTTCACCGGGGAGCTGTTTTTT
CASSLAGFTGELFF
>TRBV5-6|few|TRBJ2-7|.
TGTGCCAGCAGCTTGGGGTCTGGGGAGCGGTACTTC
CASSLGSGERYF
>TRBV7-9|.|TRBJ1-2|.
TGTGCCAGCAGCCCCGCAGCCGTTGGCTACACCTTC
CASSPAAVGYTF
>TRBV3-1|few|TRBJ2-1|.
TGTGCCAGCAGCCAAGGGGGACGAGGTGAGCAGTTCTTC
CASSQGGRGEQFF
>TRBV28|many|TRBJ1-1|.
TGTGCCAGCAGTTTCCCCCGGGGAACGGGACAAGTGAACACTGAAGCTTTCTTT
CASSFPRGTGQVNTEAFF
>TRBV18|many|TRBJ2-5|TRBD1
TGTGCCAGCTCACGGAGACAGGGCGGGCAAGAGACCCAGTACTTC
CASSRRQGGQETQYF
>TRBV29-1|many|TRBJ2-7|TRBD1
TGCAGCGTTGAAGATAGAAACAGGGGTGGCGAGCAGTACTTC
CSVEDRNRGGEQYF
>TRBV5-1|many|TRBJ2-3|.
TGCGCCAGCGGTCGAGGACACTTAGATACGCAGTATTTT
CASGRGHLDTQYF
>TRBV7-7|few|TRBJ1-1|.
TGTGCTAGCAGCCCCGGACTTTACACTGAAGCTTTCTTT
CASSPGLYTEAFF
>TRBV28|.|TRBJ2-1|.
TGTGCCAGCAGTTTAGCGGTCGGACAGAATGAGCAGTTCTTC
CASSLAVGQNEQFF
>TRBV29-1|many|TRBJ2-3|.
TGCAGCGTTGAACCCGACTTGTCGGGCACAGATACGCAGTATTTT
CSVEPDLSGTDTQYF
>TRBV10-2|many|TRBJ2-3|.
TGCGCCAGCAGCCCCGGACAGCATACGCAGTATTTT
CASSPGQHTQYF
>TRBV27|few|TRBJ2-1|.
TGTGCCAGCAGTTTATTGGCGGGGAATGAGCAGTTCTTC
CASSLLAGNEQFF
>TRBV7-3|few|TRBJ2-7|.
TGTGCCAGCAGCTCGGGCCCTCTCGTCGAGCAGTACTTC
CASSSGPLVEQYF
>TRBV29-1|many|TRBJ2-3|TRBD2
TGCAGCGTGGCGACTAGCGGGCCAGATACGCAGTATTTT
CSVATSGPDTQYF
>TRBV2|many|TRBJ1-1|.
TGTGCCAGCAGAGAGCGGGCCGGGAACACTGAAGCTTTCTTT
CASRERAGNTEAFF
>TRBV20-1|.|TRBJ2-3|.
TGCAGTCCACTAAGTATAGGCGACCGCACAGATACGCAGTATTTT
CSPLSIGDRTDTQYF
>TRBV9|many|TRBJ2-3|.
TGTGCCAGCAGCATCACGACAGGAACCACAGATACGCAGTATTTT
CASSITTGTTDTQYF
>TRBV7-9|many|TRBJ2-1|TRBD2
TGTGCCAGCAATAGCGGGGGCCTAAAAAATGAGCAGTTCTTC
CASNSGGLKNEQFF
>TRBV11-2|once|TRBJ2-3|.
TGTGCCGGCAGCTTAGAACAGGGAGGAGATACGCAGTATTTT
CAGSLEQGGDTQYF
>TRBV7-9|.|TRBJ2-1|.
TGTGCCAGCACCCAGGAGGGCCGCAATGAGCAGTTCTTC
CASTQEGRNEQFF
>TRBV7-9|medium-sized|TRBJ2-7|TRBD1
TGTGCCAGCAGCTCAGCTCCGGGACAGGGGATCTCCTACGAGCAGTACTTC
CASSSAPGQGISYEQYF
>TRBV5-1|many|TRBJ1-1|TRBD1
TGCGCCAGCAGCTTGGGACAGGGAAGGATGAACACTGAAGCTTTCTTT
CASSLGQGRMNTEAFF
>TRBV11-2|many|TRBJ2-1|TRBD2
TGTGCCAGCAGCTTCATAGCGGGGACGTACAATGAGCAGTTCTTC
CASSFIAGTYNEQFF
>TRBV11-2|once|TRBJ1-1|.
TGTGCCAGCAGCTTAGACGCGGAGATCACTGAAGCTTTCTTT
CASSLDAEITEAFF
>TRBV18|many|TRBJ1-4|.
TGTGCCAGCTCACCGACCAAAACAGGGTCAAACAGTGAAAAACTGTTTTTT
CASSPTKTGSNSEKLFF